The 21 T cell receptor beta chains listed next were all sequenced from one sample in a study of cytomegalovirus exposure and HLA in healthy donors. Amplification used 60 Vbeta primers and 13 Jbeta primers. Profiled with immunoSEQ multiplex PCR; TCRdb holds only in-frame clones, not every one. The sample yields 55,000 to 70,000 clones, 75% to 85% seen once. Material for sequencing was PBMCs. The source is a woman in her forties in good health and CMV-seronegative.

This chain connects TRBV7-9 to TRBJ2-1; 10 positions agree with TRBD1. CDR1 and CDR2 (germline): SEHNR, FQNEAQ (reference sequence). The CDR3 length is 15 residues. V gave up 1 base and J gave up 4 bases; unmatched junction bases: 1. The CDR3 sequence is CASSLGDRGYNEQFF. The CDR3, as DNA: TGTGCCAGCAGCTTAGGGGACAGGGGTTACAATGAGCAGTTCTTC.

The chain is built from TRBV4-1 and TRBJ1-5, with D perhaps TRBD1 (5 bases). This CDR3 has 15 residues. V was clipped by 1 base and J by 5 bases, with 12 bases between them. CDR1 and CDR2 from the germline V gene are MGHRA and YSYEKL. The CDR3 here is CASSQGHRSHQPQHF. CDR3 DNA sequence: TGCGCCAGCAGCCAAGGACACAGGTCGCATCAGCCCCAGCATTTT.

Of note for this clone: The junction departs from the called germline gene at one end, perhaps through a read error. V usage is TRBV10-3 and J usage is TRBJ1-2; perhaps TRBD1 as D (6 bases). This CDR3 spans 16 amino acids. Germline-derived CDR1 and CDR2 are ENHRY and SYGVKD. Written as DNA, the CDR3 is TGTGCCATCAGAGTCGGGACAAGGCCTGAGAACTATGGCCACACCTTC. This codes for CAIRVGTRPENYGHTF.

In this sample, this clone turned up a few times. The rearrangement joins TRBV7-2 to TRBJ2-7, with 7 bases matching TRBD2. CDR3 length equals 12 residues. In germline, CDR1 is SGHTA, CDR2 FQGNSA. The junction had 4 bases not matched to a gene; V was cut back by 1 base and J by 10 bases. CDR3 sequence (DNA): TGTGCCAGCAGCTTAGGGGGAGGGCCACAGTACTTC. Translated, it gives CASSLGGGPQYF.

There are a few counts of this clone. The V and J genes are TRBV5-5 and TRBJ1-3; D ambiguous. V lost 3 bases and J lost 5, with 12 bases in between. Germline CDR1 is SGHKS and CDR2 is YYEKEE (reference sequence). CDR3 length: 14 residues. Written as DNA, the CDR3 is TGTGCCAGCAGCTCAGACATTACACGAAACACCATATATTTT. Residues: CASSSDITRNTIYF.

The chain couples TRBV7-2 to TRBJ2-1; TRBD1 agrees at 8 bases. This CDR3 region has 16 residues. With V trimmed by 3 bases and J by 3 bases, 7 bases remained unmatched. Germline lookup yields CDR1 SGHTA and CDR2 FQGNSA. CDR3 coding DNA: TGTGCCAGCAGCTTCCTACCCGGGACAGGCTACAATGAGCAGTTCTTC. Encoded protein: CASSFLPGTGYNEQFF.

The V and J genes are TRBV7-3 and TRBJ2-2; 7 bases are a match to TRBD1. V lost 2 bases and J lost 4; bases outside the gene matches: 4. There are 15 residues in the CDR3. CDR1 is SGHTA, CDR2 FQGTGA, per germline. This CDR3 reads CASSLSGGSTGELFF. CDR3 nucleotides: TGTGCCAGCAGCTTATCAGGGGGTTCCACCGGGGAGCTGTTTTTT.

The chain links TRBV18 to TRBJ2-5; TRBD2 matches 14 bases. The trim removed 2 bases at V and 5 bases at J, leaving 13 bases unmatched. Germline-derived CDR1 and CDR2 are KGHSH and LQKENI. The CDR3 extends over 19 amino acids. CDR3 DNA: TGTGCCAGCTCACCATTCTCGGGACTAGCGGGAGTCGGAGGGGAGACCCAGTACTTC. It specifies CASSPFSGLAGVGGETQYF.

The rearrangement uses TRBV13 and TRBJ2-2; TRBD2 matches 7 bases. Germline CDR1 is PRHDT and CDR2 is FYEKMQ (reference sequence). V dropped 3 bases and J dropped 5; count of bases not matched to a gene: 9. This CDR3 is 16 amino acids long. The CDR3 sequence: CASSFSRLAETGELFF. The CDR3, as DNA: TGTGCCAGCAGCTTCTCGCGGCTAGCGGAAACCGGGGAGCTGTTTTTT.

The J gene is TRBJ2-7, the V gene TRBV4-3; 7 bases map to TRBD1. CDR3 length: 16 residues. The germline CDR1 and CDR2 sequences are LGHNA and YSLEER. Trimming took 1 base from V and 4 from J; bases not matched to a gene: 10. The CDR3 is CASSQGNQGVWYEQYF. CDR3 nucleotide sequence: TGCGCCAGCAGCCAAGGAAACCAGGGGGTGTGGTACGAGCAGTACTTC.

The chain combines TRBV7-9 with TRBJ2-2, with D maybe TRBD1 (5 bases). Germline lookup yields CDR1 SEHNR and CDR2 FQNEAQ (reference sequence). The CDR3 runs 15 residues. V lost 3 bases and J 4 bases, leaving 12 bases between the germline ends. The CDR3 DNA reads TGTGCCAGCAGCTTCTCTGCAAGGGGCACCGGGGAGCTGTTTTTT. Its translation: CASSFSARGTGELFF.

This clone has a handful of counts. This chain joins TRBV13 and TRBJ2-3, with D hard to call. The germline V gene has CDR1 PRHDT and CDR2 FYEKMQ (reference sequence). Trimming cost V 4 bases and J 0 bases, with 2 bases left between them. CDR3 length: 12 amino acids. The CDR3 sequence is CASSSSTDTQYF. CDR3 coding DNA: TGTGCCAGCAGCTCTAGCACAGATACGCAGTATTTT. Full variable domain (remainder filled in from reference TRBV13 and TRBJ2-3): AAGVIQSPRHLIKEKRETATLKCYPIPRHDTVYWYQQGPGQDPQFLISFYEKMQSDKGSIPDRFSAQQFSDYHSELNMSSLELGDSALYFCASSSSTDTQYFGPGTRLTVL.

V and J are TRBV28 and TRBJ1-2; the match to TRBD1 covers 7 bases. CDR1 and CDR2 (germline): MDHEN, SYDVKM. V was pared by 6 bases and J by 5 bases, with 9 bases of the junction left unmatched. This CDR3 has 14 residues. The CDR3 bases are TGTGCCAGCAGACTAACACAGGGGTGGTATGGCTACACCTTC. This gives the protein CASRLTQGWYGYTF.

This chain links TRBV19 with TRBJ2-4; 10 bases are shared with TRBD2. The CDR3 has 18 residues. V gave up 3 bases and J gave up 6 bases; unmatched junction bases: 14. Germline values: CDR1 LNHDA, CDR2 SQIVND (reference sequence). The CDR3 region is CASSIKGLAGVRANIQYF. In DNA form, the CDR3 reads TGTGCCAGTAGTATCAAGGGGCTAGCGGGAGTAAGGGCAAACATTCAGTACTTC. Looking up the rest from reference TRBV19 and TRBJ2-4 gives the full variable domain: DGGITQSPKYLFRKEGQNVTLSCEQNLNHDAMYWYRQDPGQGLRLIYYSQIVNDFQKGDIAEGYSVSREKKESFPLTVTSAQKNPTAFYLCASSIKGLAGVRANIQYFGAGTRLSVL.

The chain recombines TRBV5-6 with TRBJ2-7; 8 bases are shared with TRBD1. Per the germline V gene, CDR1 is SGHDT and CDR2 is YYEEEE. The CDR3 consists of 16 residues. Trimming removed 4 bases from V and 5 bases from J; junction bases left unmatched: 14. In nucleotides, the CDR3 is TGTGCCAGCAGCCCCTGGACAGGGAAAGGTTATGACGAGCAGTACTTC. Its protein product is CASSPWTGKGYDEQYF. Variable domain in full (rest from reference TRBV5-6 and TRBJ2-7): DAGVTQSPTHLIKTRGQQVTLRCSPKSGHDTVSWYQQALGQGPQFIFQYYEEEERQRGNFPDRFSGHQFPNYSSELNVNALLLGDSALYLCASSPWTGKGYDEQYFGPGTRLTVT.

This chain uses TRBV5-1 with TRBJ1-1; TRBD1 is a possible D gene (5 bases). Germline assignment: CDR1 SGHRS and CDR2 YFSETQ. The CDR3 runs to 13 residues. Trimming pared 0 bases from V and 5 bases from J, leaving 8 bases between. The CDR3 sequence is CASSLVGQTEAFF. In DNA form, the CDR3 reads TGCGCCAGCAGCTTGGTGGGGCAAACTGAAGCTTTCTTT.

The chain has TRBV9 and TRBJ1-2; D remains ambiguous. This CDR3 comprises 14 residues. V lost 0 bases, J lost 4 bases, and 10 bases lay in between. The germline CDR1 and CDR2 sequences are SGDLS and YYNGEE. As DNA, the CDR3 is TGTGCCAGCAGCGTAGATTCAGGTCTCTATGGCTACACCTTC. Its translation is CASSVDSGLYGYTF.

The chain links TRBV9 to TRBJ1-2; 8 bases are shared with TRBD1. V shed 2 bases, J shed 0 bases, and the junction held 3 bases outside the gene matches. Per germline, CDR1 SGDLS and CDR2 YYNGEE. This CDR3 spans 15 amino acids. The CDR3 loop reads CASSVSTGANYGYTF. In DNA, the CDR3 is TGTGCCAGCAGCGTTTCGACAGGGGCTAACTATGGCTACACCTTC.

This clone appeared a few times. J is TRBJ2-1 and V is TRBV5-1, with TRBD2 matching 10 bases. V was clipped by 4 bases and J by 3 bases; unmatched bases: 19. Germline lookup yields CDR1 SGHRS and CDR2 YFSETQ. The CDR3 runs to 20 residues. The DNA for the CDR3 is TGCGCCAGCAGCCCTCGGGGTAGCGGGAGGTCGGGCCGTAGCTACAATGAGCAGTTCTTC. It codes for CASSPRGSGRSGRSYNEQFF.

This clone was counted a few times. This chain joins TRBV25-1 and TRBJ1-1; D not resolved. Per germline, CDR1 MGHDK and CDR2 SYGVNS. The CDR3 has 14 amino acids. With 5 bases removed from V and 3 bases from J, the gap between germline ends came to 13 bases. CDR3 sequence reads: CASSPTDTYTEAFF. CDR3 DNA sequence: TGTGCCAGCAGTCCAACTGACACGTACACTGAAGCTTTCTTT.

About this clone: At the DNA level, this CDR3 is encoded by other sequences in the same sample as well. The chain has TRBV7-2 and TRBJ2-7, with 9 bases aligning to TRBD1. CDR1 is SGHTA, CDR2 FQGNSA, per germline. The length of the CDR3 is 15 residues. Trimming took 5 bases from V and 0 from J; bases not matched to a gene: 5. The CDR3 DNA sequence: TGTGCCAGCAGCACCTCGGGACAGGGCTCCTACGAGCAGTACTTC. As protein: CASSTSGQGSYEQYF. The entire variable domain, with the rest obtained from reference TRBV7-2 and TRBJ2-7, is as follows: GAGVSQSPSNKVTEKGKDVELRCDPISGHTALYWYRQSLGQGLEFLIYFQGNSAPDKSGLPSDRFSAERTGGSVSTLTIQRTQQEDSAVYLCASSTSGQGSYEQYFGPGTRLTVT.